Each of the 16 T cell receptor beta chains below was sequenced from the same sample in a study of cytomegalovirus exposure and HLA in healthy donors. The PCR contained 60 Vbeta and 13 Jbeta primers. The data were produced by immunoSEQ multiplex PCR, yet TCRdb's version contains in-frame clones alone and is incomplete. The sample contains hundreds of thousands of clones, approximately 70% of which appear only once. Sequences were obtained from PBMCs. Receptor source: a female donor in good health and CMV-seronegative.

The chain combines TRBV6-5 with TRBJ2-1; no firm D call. Germline assignment: CDR1 MNHEY and CDR2 SVGAGI. The CDR3 length is 14 residues. Trimming removed 7 bases from V and 2 bases from J, with 12 bases in between. CDR3 region: CASTPPGPYNEQFF. As DNA, the CDR3 is TGTGCCAGCACCCCACCTGGGCCCTACAATGAGCAGTTCTTC.

The chain employs TRBV4-2 and TRBJ2-3; 9 positions match TRBD2. With V trimmed by 0 bases and J by 2 bases, 12 bases remained unmatched. Germline V gene sequence: CDR1 LGHNA, CDR2 YNFKEQ. The CDR3 consists of 19 residues. CDR3: CASSQERRVASGITDTQYF. CDR3 DNA: TGTGCCAGCAGCCAAGAACGTCGAGTGGCTAGCGGGATCACAGATACGCAGTATTTT.

The genes are TRBV2 and TRBJ1-4, with D tentatively TRBD1 (6 bases). Germline V gene lookup returns CDR1 SNHLY and CDR2 FYNNEI. The V gene lost 5 bases and the J gene lost 0 bases, with 10 bases spanning the gap. This CDR3 contains 15 residues. CDR3 coding DNA: TGTGCCAGCAGTCTCCCAGGGGCAACTAATGAAAAACTGTTTTTT. Its translation is CASSLPGATNEKLFF.

The genes are TRBV18 and TRBJ2-5, with 9 bases fitting TRBD1. CDR1 is KGHSH, CDR2 LQKENI, per germline. The CDR3 spans 16 residues. Trimming at V came to 4 bases and at J to 3 bases, leaving 9 bases not matched to a gene. The CDR3 region has the DNA TGTGCCAGCTCACGGACCTCCGGGACAGGGAAAGAGACCCAGTACTTC. Its protein product is CASSRTSGTGKETQYF.

This chain joins TRBV28 and TRBJ1-6; TRBD1 agrees at 9 bases. The V and J ends lost 7 bases and 10 bases, in that order; junction bases with no gene match: 11. The CDR3 has 15 residues. Germline V CDR1 and CDR2: MDHEN, SYDVKM. The CDR3 DNA is TGTGCCAGCAACATCCCGGGACAGGGTGGATCACCCCTCCACTTT. It specifies CASNIPGQGGSPLHF. The variable domain in full, with the rest retrieved from reference TRBV28 and TRBJ1-6, is DVKVTQSSRYLVKRTGEKVFLECVQDMDHENMFWYRQDPGLGLRLIYFSYDVKMKEKGDIPEGYSVSREKKERFSLILESASTNQTSMYLCASNIPGQGGSPLHFGNGTRLTVT.

The rearrangement links TRBV18 to TRBJ1-5; 8 bases agree with TRBD1. The CDR3 extends over 15 amino acids. Germline values: CDR1 KGHSH, CDR2 LQKENI. With 5 bases clipped from V and 6 bases from J, the junction kept 9 bases outside the gene matches. The CDR3 spells CASSRSAGGSQPQHF. CDR3 nucleotides: TGTGCCAGCTCAAGGTCAGCAGGGGGCTCTCAGCCCCAGCATTTT. The variable domain in full, completed from reference TRBV18 and TRBJ1-5, reads NAGVMQNPRHLVRRRGQEARLRCSPMKGHSHVYWYRQLPEEGLKFMVYLQKENIIDESGMPKERFSAEFPKEGPSILRIQQVVRGDSAAYFCASSRSAGGSQPQHFGDGTRLSIL.

This chain's CDR3 is CASSSRDSSNQPQHF. DNA of the CDR3: TGTGCCAGCAGTTCCCGGGACAGTAGCAATCAGCCCCAGCATTTT. The chain couples TRBV27 to TRBJ1-5; 7 nucleotides line up with TRBD1. Germline V lookup: CDR1 MNHEY, CDR2 SMNVEV (reference sequence). The V gene end was trimmed by 4 bases and the J gene end by 0 bases; junction bases not matched to a gene: 3. CDR3 length equals 15 residues.

The V and J genes are TRBV11-2 and TRBJ1-3, with 7 bases matching TRBD1. The CDR3 is made up of 15 amino acids. The trim removed 7 bases at V and 2 bases at J, leaving 8 bases unmatched. CDR1 and CDR2 (germline): SGHAT, FQNNGV. The CDR3 loop reads CASTAIRGAGNTIYF. For the CDR3, the DNA is TGTGCCAGCACCGCCATCAGGGGGGCTGGAAACACCATATATTTT.

This clone was observed a single time. CDR3 nucleotides: TGTGCCAGCGGACTGGGACAGGGAGGCGAGCAGTACTTC. It codes for CASGLGQGGEQYF. This chain links TRBV9 with TRBJ2-7; TRBD1 matches at 9 bases. The CDR3 totals 13 residues. The V gene's germline CDR1 is SGDLS and CDR2 YYNGEE. J lost 6 bases, V lost 7 bases, and 8 bases had no gene match.

In its sample, this clone was seen a few times. The rearrangement uses TRBV2 and TRBJ2-3; 9 positions match TRBD2. The germline CDR1 and CDR2 sequences are SNHLY and FYNNEI. Trimming removed 2 bases from V and 5 bases from J; junction bases left unmatched: 14. The CDR3 is made up of 18 amino acids. The CDR3 DNA follows: TGTGCCAGCAGTGAAAGGGCTAGCGGGACCGCCCGAGGAGATACGCAGTATTTT. Its protein is CASSERASGTARGDTQYF.

This chain links TRBV6-1 with TRBJ2-7; TRBD1 matches 7 bases. The CDR3 has 15 residues. With V trimmed by 6 bases and J by 6 bases, 14 bases remained unmatched. CDR1 is MNHNS and CDR2 is SASEGT in the germline V gene. The CDR3 reads CASSGRTGQTVEQYF. CDR3 DNA: TGTGCCAGCAGCGGGCGGACAGGACAAACCGTCGAGCAGTACTTC.

The J gene is TRBJ2-2, the V gene TRBV9; no definite D call. Germline V gene sequence: CDR1 SGDLS, CDR2 YYNGEE. Trimming stripped 0 bases from V and 4 bases from J, with 10 bases between. The CDR3 is 15 residues long. The CDR3 nucleotides are TGTGCCAGCAGCGTAGGAGGATCGAGCACCGGGGAGCTGTTTTTT. This encodes CASSVGGSSTGELFF.

This clone appeared once. The chain is built from TRBV27 and TRBJ2-3; possible D gene TRBD1, 5 bases. CDR1 and CDR2 from the germline V gene are MNHEY and SMNVEV (reference sequence). This CDR3 region has 14 residues. V shed 4 bases and J shed 0 bases, with 8 bases lying between them. The CDR3 DNA sequence: TGTGCCAGCAGTTGGGGCATAAGCACAGATACGCAGTATTTT. Its protein product is CASSWGISTDTQYF.

The chain carries TRBV7-9 and TRBJ1-1; TRBD1 might be the D (6 bases). The CDR3 loop spans 14 amino acids. V was pared by 3 bases and J by 0 bases, with 8 bases between. Germline CDR1 reads SEHNR; CDR2 reads FQNEAQ (reference sequence). CDR3 bases: TGTGCCAGCAGCTTTCAGGGGCTGAACACTGAAGCTTTCTTT. Residues: CASSFQGLNTEAFF.

The chain is built from TRBV13 and TRBJ2-1; 13 nucleotides line up with TRBD2. V was pared by 0 bases and J by 0 bases, with 2 bases of the junction left unmatched. From germline, CDR1 is PRHDT and CDR2 FYEKMQ (reference sequence). The CDR3 length is 18 residues. The CDR3 region has the DNA TGTGCCAGCAGCTTAGGGACTAGCGGGAGGAGCTCCTACAATGAGCAGTTCTTC. This sequence encodes CASSLGTSGRSSYNEQFF.

The CDR3 protein is CSVEVGGMNTEAFF. The CDR3 bases are TGCAGCGTTGAAGTGGGAGGTATGAACACTGAAGCTTTCTTT. The chain recombines TRBV29-1 with TRBJ1-1; no clear D gene. This CDR3 is 14 amino acids long. V was trimmed by 1 base and J by 0 bases, leaving 9 bases between them. Germline V gene lookup returns CDR1 SQVTM and CDR2 ANQGSEA. Supplemented by reference TRBV29-1 and TRBJ1-1, the full variable domain reads SAVISQKPSRDICQRGTSLTIQCQVDSQVTMMFWYRQQPGQSLTLIATANQGSEATYESGFVIDKFPISRPNLTFSTLTVSNMSPEDSSIYLCSVEVGGMNTEAFFGQGTRLTVV.